This T cell receptor (beta chain) was obtained from a study of T cell changes during pregnancy in multiple sclerosis. Using immunoSEQ multiplex PCR, the repertoire was profiled, and TCRdb retains in-frame clones only, with some absent. This sample yields more than 85,000 clones, of which 93% are seen a single time; around 1.4% belongs to the top ten. CDR3 length equals 17 residues. The ends were cut back, 2 bases at V and 0 bases at J, with 14 bases in the middle. This receptor was taken from a female donor in good health, enrolled as a control in a pregnancy study. The sample was peripheral blood, taken in the third trimester of pregnancy. V usage is TRBV23-1 and J usage is TRBJ2-1, with D perhaps TRBD1 (6 bases). TRBV23-1 is placed among ORFs of uncertain function. CDR3 DNA: TGCGCCAGCAGTCAACGGGGTCAGGGGCCCTCCTACAATGAGCAGTTCTTC. It yields the protein CASSQRGQGPSYNEQFF.